This T cell receptor beta chain came from a study of T cell repertoires in cytomegalovirus infection. CDR3 size: 14 residues. Germline values: CDR1 SEHNR, CDR2 FQNEAQ (reference sequence). TCRdb re-called the reads with MiXCR, one entry per CDR3 protein. The sample consists of approximately 500,000 distinct CDR3 sequences, 15% to 20% of them appearing once. Concerning this clonotype itself: The antigen is unknown. A much more abundant neighbour one base away suggests this may be a read error.

Regarding the study as a whole: Cumulated frequencies of public TCR beta families served to identify carriers of CMV plus the relevant HLA.

The sequencing input was CD8+ T cells from PBMCs. This TCR was recovered from a human donor in good health (CMV status not recorded). Some clones in this sample may be carry-over from other donors' samples. This chain uses TRBV7-9 with TRBJ1-2; D gene ambiguous. The CDR3 loop is CASSLAPGFYGYNF. The CDR3 DNA follows: TGTGCCAGCAGCTTAGCGCCGGGATTCTATGGCTACAACTTC.